This TCR beta chain originates from a study of blood T cell repertoires in COVID-19. For the study at large: PBMCs, B-cell-depleted T cells, or T cells were the source of the cDNA or gDNA that made up the material.

Authors' methods: For nucleated cells, counts were estimated from reference gene primer amplification. Libraries were prepared by immunoSEQ multiplex PCR; TCRdb keeps only in-frame clonotypes and omits some of them. The DNA was the basis for D and trimming; V, J and clone size are from that table. This table has about 300,000 clones, about four fifths appearing once. CDR3 length: 14 residues. V was cut by 3 bases and J by 8 bases, with 16 bases left in between. Germline assignment: CDR1 SGHTA and CDR2 FQGTGA. This TCR derives from a human donor with COVID-19, enrolled during active disease. The donor label of this sample is uncertain. The J gene is TRBJ1-2, the V gene TRBV7-3, with a possible D match to TRBD1 (5 bases). Sequencing was carried out using peripheral blood. The CDR3 sequence: CASSLDNQMGGYTF. The CDR3 DNA sequence: TGTGCCAGCAGCTTGGACAATCAAATGGGCGGCTACACCTTC. The full variable domain, rest sourced from reference TRBV7-3 and TRBJ1-2, is GAGVSQTPSNKVTEKGKYVELRCDPISGHTALYWYRQSLGQGPEFLIYFQGTGAADDSGLPNDRFFAVRPEGSVSTLKIQRTERGDSAVYLCASSLDNQMGGYTFGSGTRLTVV.